The 7 T cell receptor beta chains below were found in one sample sequenced in a study of blood T cell repertoires in COVID-19. Generated by immunoSEQ multiplex PCR, the TCRdb table keeps only in-frame clones and is missing some. The sample lists about 270,000 clones, approximately 90% occurring once. Material for sequencing was PBMCs or T cells enriched from blood (not recorded which). These receptors were obtained from a middle-aged woman with acute COVID-19.

In DNA form, the CDR3 reads TGTGCCAGCAGCTTAGGGGGACTTACAGGCTCCTACGAGCAGTACGTC. This translates into CASSLGGLTGSYEQYV. The rearrangement joins TRBV7-8 to TRBJ2-7; tentatively, D is TRBD2 (6 bases). The germline V gene has CDR1 SGHVS and CDR2 FQNEAQ. The CDR3 is 16 amino acids. V was trimmed by 1 base and J by 0 bases, leaving 13 bases between them.

The chain combines TRBV24-1 with TRBJ2-2; weak D call: TRBD1 (5 bases). Trimming cost V 6 bases and J 5 bases, with 15 bases left between them. The germline V gene encodes CDR1 KGHDR and CDR2 SFDVKD. The CDR3 totals 15 residues. CDR3 coding DNA: TGTGCCACCAGTATAGGTACAGGAGATACCGGGGAGCTGTTTTTT. Translating gives CATSIGTGDTGELFF.

The V and J genes are TRBV11-3 and TRBJ2-7; possibly TRBD2 for D (6 bases). This CDR3 region has 15 residues. Germline assignment: CDR1 SGHNT and CDR2 YENEEA. Trimming stripped 5 bases from V and 3 bases from J, with 17 bases between. The CDR3 DNA is TGTGCCAGCAGCATCACTAGCTCGCTAGACTACGAGCAGTACGTC. This translates into CASSITSSLDYEQYV.

V usage is TRBV7-3 and J usage is TRBJ2-1; 7 positions match TRBD2. Unmatched junction bases numbered 6, after V lost 1 base and J lost 12 bases. The CDR3 totals 13 residues. The germline gives CDR1 SGHTA, CDR2 FQGTGA. The CDR3 loop reads CASSLRAERGQFF. In DNA form, the CDR3 reads TGTGCCAGCAGCTTAAGGGCCGAGCGGGGGCAGTTCTTC.

The chain recombines TRBV12-3 or TRBV12-4 with TRBJ2-3; TRBD1 matches at 8 bases. The CDR3 has 12 amino acids. Germline trimming cut 6 bases from V and 6 bases from J; bases unmatched to any gene: 2. CDR3 amino acids: CASSWTGDTQYF. CDR3 bases: TGTGCCAGCAGCTGGACAGGGGATACGCAGTATTTT.

This rearrangement joins TRBV7-2 to TRBJ1-2, with 7 bases matching TRBD1. Trimming cost V 6 bases and J 10 bases; bases outside gene matches: 5. The CDR3 consists of 11 residues. The germline V gene encodes CDR1 SGHTA and CDR2 FQGNSA. The DNA of the CDR3 is TGTGCCAGCAGAAATGGACAGGCCTACACCTTC. Amino acids: CASRNGQAYTF.

The CDR3 DNA follows: TGTGCCAGCAGTTACTTCACAGGGAAAGATAACAATGAGCAGTTCTTC. The encoded protein is CASSYFTGKDNNEQFF. The V gene is TRBV6-5, the J gene TRBJ2-1; D may be TRBD1 (6 bases). Trimming left V 1 base short and J 5 bases short, with 15 bases between. The V gene's germline CDR1 is MNHEY and CDR2 SVGAGI. The CDR3 covers 16 residues.